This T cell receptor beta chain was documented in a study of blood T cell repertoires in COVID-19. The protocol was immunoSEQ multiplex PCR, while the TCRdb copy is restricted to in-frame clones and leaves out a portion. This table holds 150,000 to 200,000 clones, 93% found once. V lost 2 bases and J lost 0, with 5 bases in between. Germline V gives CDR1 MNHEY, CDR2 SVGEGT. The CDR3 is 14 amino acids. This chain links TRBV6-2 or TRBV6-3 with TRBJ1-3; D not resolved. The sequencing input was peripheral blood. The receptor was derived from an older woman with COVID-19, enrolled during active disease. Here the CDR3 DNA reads TGTGCCAGCAGTTACAAGCTCTCTGGAAACACCATATATTTT. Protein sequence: CASSYKLSGNTIYF.